These 18 T cell receptor beta chains were all obtained from the same sample, sequenced in a study of blood T cell repertoires in COVID-19. Only in-frame clones appear in the TCRdb table, and some are missing; sequencing was by immunoSEQ multiplex PCR. The data show 95,000 to 100,000 clones, 87% seen once. The specimen was peripheral blood. All receptors derive from a woman aged 25 to 39 with acute or convalescent COVID-19.

The chain couples TRBV6-5 to TRBJ1-6, with D uncertain. This CDR3 is 14 amino acids long. The germline gives CDR1 MNHEY, CDR2 SVGAGI. The V and J ends lost 8 bases and 0 bases respectively, with 8 bases between them. This CDR3 is CASVAGSYNSPLHF. For the CDR3, the DNA is TGTGCCAGCGTCGCAGGCTCCTATAATTCACCCCTCCACTTT.

The chain employs TRBV14 and TRBJ2-1; 7 nucleotides line up with TRBD2. CDR3 length equals 17 residues. V was clipped by 0 bases and J by 8 bases; unmatched bases: 13. Looked up from germline, CDR1 is SGHDN and CDR2 is FVKESK. CDR3 nucleotides: TGTGCCAGCAGCCAAGATGAGGGACTCGGGGGGTCGGATGAGCAGTTCTTC. It yields the protein CASSQDEGLGGSDEQFF.

The V gene is TRBV6-4, the J gene TRBJ1-6, with D unresolved. Germline values: CDR1 MRHNA, CDR2 SNTAGT. The CDR3 has 14 amino acids. The V end was cut by 2 bases, the J end by 2 bases, with 4 bases between. The CDR3 DNA is TGTGCCAGCAGTGACGGCACCTATAATTCACCCCTCCACTTT. Encoded protein: CASSDGTYNSPLHF.

This chain uses TRBV9 with TRBJ2-7, with 7 bases identical to TRBD1. This CDR3 has 13 residues. CDR1 and CDR2 (germline): SGDLS, YYNGEE. V dropped 4 bases and J dropped 6; count of bases not matched to a gene: 7. CDR3 sequence (DNA): TGTGCCAGCAGCCCCATAGGGACAGCCGAGCAGTACTTC. Protein product: CASSPIGTAEQYF.

This clone was recorded once. The rearrangement uses TRBV3-1 (or the pseudogene TRBV3-2) and TRBJ1-6; D unclear. The germline V gene encodes CDR1 LGHDT and CDR2 YNNKEL (reference sequence). The V end lost 1 base, the J end lost 9 bases, and 10 bases lay between the germline ends. This CDR3 is built from 14 residues. The CDR3 loop is CASSQALPRSPLHF. The CDR3 DNA follows: TGTGCCAGCAGCCAAGCCCTTCCCCGTTCACCCCTCCACTTT.

The chain recombines TRBV29-1 with TRBJ1-1, with 8 bases matching TRBD1. Germline CDR1 SQVTM, CDR2 ANQGSEA. The V gene end was trimmed by 6 bases and the J gene end by 1 base; junction bases not matched to a gene: 4. This CDR3 region has 13 residues. This CDR3 reads CSVPGTGNTEAFF. The CDR3 nucleotides are TGCAGCGTGCCCGGGACAGGGAACACTGAAGCTTTCTTT. The variable domain in full, with the rest retrieved from reference TRBV29-1 and TRBJ1-1, is SAVISQKPSRDICQRGTSLTIQCQVDSQVTMMFWYRQQPGQSLTLIATANQGSEATYESGFVIDKFPISRPNLTFSTLTVSNMSPEDSSIYLCSVPGTGNTEAFFGQGTRLTVV.

J is TRBJ1-3 and V is TRBV7-2; tentatively, D is TRBD1 (6 bases). The V and J ends lost 7 bases and 2 bases respectively, with 15 bases between them. Germline lookup yields CDR1 SGHTA and CDR2 FQGNSA. This CDR3 has 15 residues. CDR3 bases: TGTGCCAGCACCCCAGGGGTGGGTGCTGGAAACACCATATATTTT. It translates to CASTPGVGAGNTIYF. The entire variable domain, with the rest obtained from reference TRBV7-2 and TRBJ1-3, is as follows: GAGVSQSPSNKVTEKGKDVELRCDPISGHTALYWYRQSLGQGLEFLIYFQGNSAPDKSGLPSDRFSAERTGGSVSTLTIQRTQQEDSAVYLCASTPGVGAGNTIYFGEGSWLTVV.

The chain employs TRBV12-3 or TRBV12-4 and TRBJ2-3; D remains unclear. The length of the CDR3 is 12 residues. Trimming took 8 bases from V and 6 from J, leaving 12 bases between them. The CDR3 loop is CASGVRTDTQYF. In DNA form, the CDR3 reads TGTGCCAGCGGTGTTAGAACCGATACGCAGTATTTT.

In its sample, this clone was seen a few times. The chain recombines TRBV19 with TRBJ1-1; D gene unclear. This CDR3 contains 14 residues. The V and J ends lost 1 base and 4 bases respectively, with 10 bases between them. Germline V gene data show CDR1 as LNHDA and CDR2 as SQIVND (reference sequence). CDR3 region: CASSIGGDFTEAFF. In nucleotides, the CDR3 is TGTGCCAGTAGTATAGGCGGGGATTTCACTGAAGCTTTCTTT. Filled out from reference TRBV19 and TRBJ1-1, the complete variable domain reads DGGITQSPKYLFRKEGQNVTLSCEQNLNHDAMYWYRQDPGQGLRLIYYSQIVNDFQKGDIAEGYSVSREKKESFPLTVTSAQKNPTAFYLCASSIGGDFTEAFFGQGTRLTVV.

The chain employs TRBV6-6 and TRBJ1-5; 10 nucleotides align to TRBD1. The V segment lost 5 bases and the J segment 6 bases; nucleotides outside the gene matches: 4. The CDR3 loop spans 14 amino acids. Per germline, CDR1 MNHNY and CDR2 SVGAGI (reference sequence). The CDR3 protein is CASSHGQGGQPQHF. CDR3 DNA sequence: TGTGCCAGCAGTCACGGACAGGGGGGTCAGCCCCAGCATTTT.

This chain uses TRBV18 with TRBJ1-2; unclear D gene. This CDR3 has 17 residues. V dropped 1 base and J dropped 8 bases, with 23 bases sitting between them. Germline CDR1 reads KGHSH; CDR2 reads LQKENI. CDR3 sequence: CASSPQQPADIFDGYTF. CDR3 DNA: TGTGCCAGCTCACCACAACAACCGGCCGACATATTCGACGGCTACACCTTC.

The chain combines TRBV5-1 with TRBJ1-4; 10 bases line up with TRBD1. Germline assignment: CDR1 SGHRS and CDR2 YFSETQ. V lost 3 bases and J lost 6; bases outside the gene matches: 2. This CDR3 has 14 residues. CDR3: CASSWGTGDEKLFF. CDR3 DNA: TGCGCCAGCAGCTGGGGGACAGGGGATGAAAAACTGTTTTTT.

This CDR3 is CSASRGIEQYF. The CDR3 coding sequence is TGCAGTGCTAGTCGAGGGATCGAGCAGTACTTC. This chain connects TRBV20-1 to TRBJ2-7, with D tentatively TRBD2 (5 bases). V was shortened by 3 bases and J by 6 bases, with 9 bases between the two germline ends. The germline gives CDR1 DFQATT, CDR2 SNEGSKA (reference sequence). The CDR3 totals 11 residues.

V usage is TRBV6-6 and J usage is TRBJ1-6; 7 positions agree with TRBD1. The CDR3 has 14 amino acids. J lost 8 bases, V lost 6 bases, and 7 bases had no gene match. Germline V lookup: CDR1 MNHNY, CDR2 SVGAGI (reference sequence). The chain's CDR3 is CASRPPGGDSPLHF. In nucleotides, the CDR3 is TGTGCCAGCAGACCCCCAGGGGGAGATTCACCCCTCCACTTT.

The gene calls are TRBV25-1 and TRBJ1-4, with TRBD1 identical over 9 bases. The J segment lost 8 bases and the V segment lost 5 bases, leaving 6 bases of the junction unmatched. Germline V gene lookup returns CDR1 MGHDK and CDR2 SYGVNS. The CDR3 covers 14 residues. The CDR3 reads CASSPRDRVEKLFF. DNA of the CDR3: TGTGCCAGCAGTCCCCGGGACAGGGTCGAAAAACTGTTTTTT.

The V gene is TRBV7-2, the J gene TRBJ2-1; unclear D gene. Germline-derived CDR1 and CDR2 are SGHTA and FQGNSA. The V gene lost 3 bases and the J gene lost 4 bases, with 7 bases spanning the gap. The CDR3 sequence is 13 residues long. CDR3 amino acids: CASSFSSYNEQFF. The CDR3 DNA sequence: TGTGCCAGCAGCTTCAGTTCTTACAATGAGCAGTTCTTC. Based on the CDR3 plus reference TRBV7-2 and TRBJ2-1, the full variable domain is GAGVSQSPSNKVTEKGKDVELRCDPISGHTALYWYRQSLGQGLEFLIYFQGNSAPDKSGLPSDRFSAERTGGSVSTLTIQRTQQEDSAVYLCASSFSSYNEQFFGPGTRLTVL.

V is TRBV11-3 and J is TRBJ2-7, with TRBD2 as a possible D gene (5 bases). Looked up from germline, CDR1 is SGHNT and CDR2 is YENEEA. Trimming cost V 3 bases and J 2 bases, with 5 bases left between them. The CDR3 is made up of 12 amino acids. CDR3 amino acids: CASSLGAYEQYF. Here the CDR3 DNA reads TGTGCCAGCAGCTTGGGAGCCTACGAGCAGTACTTC.

The rearrangement joins TRBV11-3 to TRBJ2-2, with 8 bases fitting TRBD1. The CDR3 is made up of 18 amino acids. Trimming cost V 3 bases and J 4 bases; bases outside gene matches: 13. Germline lookup yields CDR1 SGHNT and CDR2 YENEEA. The CDR3 DNA reads TGTGCCAGCAGCTTCCAGACCAGAGGACAGGGAAGCACCGGGGAGCTGTTTTTT. It is translated as CASSFQTRGQGSTGELFF.